This TCR beta chain stems from a study of OX40 agonist ivuxolimab in advanced cancers. Regarding the study as a whole: At 0.1 to 3.0 mg/kg, clonal expansion of CD4+ and CD8+ blood T cells had occurred by week 6.

With respect to this clone: Its antigen is still unknown. At the DNA level, this CDR3 is encoded by other sequences in the same sample as well.

The CDR3 has 15 amino acids. Germline CDR1 MNHEY, CDR2 SMNVEV (reference sequence). The V and J ends lost 5 bases and 3 bases respectively, with 16 bases between them. Libraries were prepared by immunoSEQ multiplex PCR; TCRdb keeps only in-frame clonotypes and omits some of them. The sample comprises some 130,000 clones, over 75% of which are singletons, and approximately 1% rests with the top ten. The TCR sequence derives from an adult with an advanced solid tumor such as melanoma, head and neck, liver or kidney cancer. The chain carries TRBV27 and TRBJ1-2; tentative D call: TRBD1 (5 bases). Sequences were derived from CD4+ or CD8+ T cells sorted from blood, sampled in a trial of the OX40 agonist ivuxolimab. This chain's CDR3 is CASSGLRDSHYGYTF. CDR3 bases: TGTGCCAGCAGTGGCCTTCGAGACAGCCACTATGGCTACACCTTC.